These T cell receptor beta chains were read from a single sample in a study of T-cell memory formation after mild COVID-19. Each CDR3 protein gets one entry after TCRdb re-called the 5' RACE reads with MiXCR. The data contain about 620,000 distinct CDR3 sequences, about 20% of them singletons. Input material: PBMCs or a T cell subset sorted from them (not recorded which). These receptor sequences come from an adult woman who had mild COVID-19 (a few samples of this study predate the infection). Cell type and time point are not known. Each CDR3 is given with its conserved first and last residue. D genes are given only for firm matches. A clone size is listed for some rows: how often the clone was seen (once, few, many), or a class if it is expanded.

D: TRBD1; V: TRBV6-1; size: NA; J: TRBJ1-2; DNA: TGTGCCAGCACCTCGGGGACAGGGTTGTCCTATGGCTACACCTTC; CDR3: CASTSGTGLSYGYTF
D: NA; V: TRBV5-1; size: few; J: TRBJ2-2; DNA: TGCGCCAGCAGCGTGGACCAGTACACCGGGGAGCTGTTTTTT; CDR3: CASSVDQYTGELFF
D: NA; V: TRBV6-6; size: few; J: TRBJ1-5; DNA: TGTGCCAGCAGTTATGGGGGAGAGCCCCAGCATTTT; CDR3: CASSYGGEPQHF
D: NA; V: TRBV27; size: NA; J: TRBJ1-2; DNA: TGTGCCAGCAGCAAAAATACAGGGTCTGGCTACACCTTC; CDR3: CASSKNTGSGYTF
D: TRBD2; V: TRBV20-1; size: NA; J: TRBJ2-1; DNA: TGCAGTGCTACCCCGAGCGGGAAAAAGAATGAGCAGTTCTTC; CDR3: CSATPSGKKNEQFF
D: NA; V: TRBV7-9; size: once; J: TRBJ1-2; DNA: TGTGCCAGCACGGCATCGACAGCTCACTATGGCTACACCTTC; CDR3: CASTASTAHYGYTF
D: TRBD2; V: TRBV12-3/TRBV12-4; size: NA; J: TRBJ2-7; DNA: TGTGCCAGCAGTTCGATACCGGGACTATCCGACCGGGAGCAGTACTTC; CDR3: CASSSIPGLSDREQYF
D: NA; V: TRBV15; size: few; J: TRBJ1-5; DNA: TGTGCCACCAGCAAGTGGGGGGATAGCAATCAGCCCCAGCATTTT; CDR3: CATSKWGDSNQPQHF
D: NA; V: TRBV29-1; size: few; J: TRBJ2-1; DNA: TGCAGCGTTAAAGCGAGGCTTTCCTACAATGAGCAGTTCTTC; CDR3: CSVKARLSYNEQFF
D: NA; V: TRBV9; size: few; J: TRBJ1-2; DNA: TGTAGTACGGATGGCTACACCTTC; CDR3: CSTDGYTF
D: TRBD2; V: TRBV7-8; size: many; J: TRBJ2-3; DNA: TGTGCCAGCAGCACCCTAGCGGGGCCTAGCACAGATACGCAGTATTTT; CDR3: CASSTLAGPSTDTQYF
D: NA; V: TRBV7-9; size: few; J: TRBJ1-2; DNA: TGTGCCAGCAGCCCCGACAGCGCCAGGGGTGGCTACACCTTC; CDR3: CASSPDSARGGYTF
D: NA; V: TRBV5-6; size: few; J: TRBJ2-1; DNA: TGTGCCAGCAGCACCTCCCGAGCGGGCTCAGGAGCCTACAATGAGCAGTTCTTC; CDR3: CASSTSRAGSGAYNEQFF
D: NA; V: TRBV5-1; size: many; J: TRBJ1-1; DNA: TGCGCCAGCAGCCGACTCCAGGGTGACAACACTGAAGCTTTCTTT; CDR3: CASSRLQGDNTEAFF
D: TRBD1; V: TRBV5-1; size: few; J: TRBJ2-3; DNA: TGCGCCAGCAGAGGACAGGCCGCCCCTAGCACAGATACGCAGTATTTT; CDR3: CASRGQAAPSTDTQYF
D: TRBD2; V: TRBV12-3/TRBV12-4; size: few; J: TRBJ2-3; DNA: TGTGCCAGCAGAAGTAGCGGGGGGAGCACAGATACGCAGTATTTT; CDR3: CASRSSGGSTDTQYF
D: NA; V: TRBV15; size: NA; J: TRBJ2-7; DNA: TGTGCCACCAGCAGAGATGGAGGGGGGGGCTACGAGCAGTACTTC; CDR3: CATSRDGGGGYEQYF
D: NA; V: TRBV20-1; size: NA; J: TRBJ2-7; DNA: TGCAGTGCTAGAGATTACAGGGACGAGCAGTACTTC; CDR3: CSARDYRDEQYF
D: NA; V: TRBV7-2; size: many; J: TRBJ2-4; DNA: TGTGCCAGCAGCTTAGCGGGGGGCCGGGGAAACATTCAGTACTTC; CDR3: CASSLAGGRGNIQYF
D: NA; V: TRBV7-8; size: few; J: TRBJ2-3; DNA: TGTGCCAGCAGCTCCATGGGGGGAGGCACAGATACGCAGTATTTT; CDR3: CASSSMGGGTDTQYF
D: TRBD2; V: TRBV5-8; size: NA; J: TRBJ2-1; DNA: TGTGCCAGCAGGGCTAGCGGGAACTCCTACAATGAGCAGTTCTTC; CDR3: CASRASGNSYNEQFF
D: NA; V: TRBV6-2/TRBV6-3; size: few; J: TRBJ2-2; DNA: TGTGCCAGCAGTTACGTGACGGCATTGAACACCGGGGAGCTGTTTTTT; CDR3: CASSYVTALNTGELFF
D: NA; V: TRBV11-2; size: many; J: TRBJ2-7; DNA: TGTGCCAGCAGCCACAGAGGCAGCTACGAGCAGTACTTC; CDR3: CASSHRGSYEQYF
D: NA; V: TRBV29-1; size: few; J: TRBJ1-2; DNA: TGCAGCGTACGACAGAGAACAGCCCTCGTTGGCTACACCTTC; CDR3: CSVRQRTALVGYTF
D: NA; V: TRBV4-2; size: NA; J: TRBJ2-3; DNA: TGTGCCAGCAGCCAAGAGGGTTCTCGTTATGGGGATACGCAGTATTTT; CDR3: CASSQEGSRYGDTQYF
D: TRBD2; V: TRBV6-1; size: NA; J: TRBJ2-1; DNA: TGTGCCAGCAGTGAAGAAGGACTAGCGGGGGTTTACAATGAGCAGTTCTTC; CDR3: CASSEEGLAGVYNEQFF
D: NA; V: TRBV7-9; size: NA; J: TRBJ2-1; DNA: TGTGCCAGCTACTCCGGGGGCTCCTACAATGAGCAGTTCTTC; CDR3: CASYSGGSYNEQFF
D: NA; V: TRBV5-5; size: NA; J: TRBJ1-2; DNA: TGTGCCAGCAGCATGACGGTCGTGGAGGACACCTTC; CDR3: CASSMTVVEDTF
D: NA; V: TRBV4-1; size: few; J: TRBJ2-7; DNA: TGCGCCAGCAGCAACCATTACGAGCAGTACTTC; CDR3: CASSNHYEQYF
D: TRBD1; V: TRBV4-1; size: many; J: TRBJ2-4; DNA: TGCGCCAGCAGCCAAGCCCTGTCTCGCGGGACAGGGATATACATTCAGTACTTC; CDR3: CASSQALSRGTGIYIQYF
D: TRBD1; V: TRBV6-2/TRBV6-3; size: NA; J: TRBJ1-1; DNA: TGTGCCAGCAGTTACACAGGGGTGGCTTTCTTT; CDR3: CASSYTGVAFF
D: NA; V: TRBV12-3/TRBV12-4; size: few; J: TRBJ2-1; DNA: TGTGCCAGCAGTCTTTATGGCGGGACCGCGAAGAATGAGCAGTTCTTC; CDR3: CASSLYGGTAKNEQFF
D: NA; V: TRBV9; size: few; J: TRBJ2-7; DNA: TGTGCCAGCAGCGTAGCTGGCGGGGGCCCCTACGAGCAGTACTTC; CDR3: CASSVAGGGPYEQYF
D: NA; V: TRBV4-2; size: NA; J: TRBJ2-7; DNA: TGTGCCAGCAGCCACGATTTAAACTACGAGCAGTACTTC; CDR3: CASSHDLNYEQYF
D: NA; V: TRBV6-2/TRBV6-3; size: NA; J: TRBJ1-5; DNA: TGTGCCAGCAGTTACACCCGTGGGGGGAACCAGCCCCAGCATTTT; CDR3: CASSYTRGGNQPQHF
D: NA; V: TRBV6-6; size: NA; J: TRBJ1-5; DNA: TGTGCCAGCGTGGGAAAGGGGAATCAGCCCCAGCATTTT; CDR3: CASVGKGNQPQHF
D: NA; V: TRBV3-1; size: few; J: TRBJ2-3; DNA: TGTGCCAGCAAGGAGGCGGGGTATGGGACAGATACGCAGTATTTT; CDR3: CASKEAGYGTDTQYF
D: TRBD1; V: TRBV12-3/TRBV12-4; size: NA; J: TRBJ2-2; DNA: TGTGCCAGCACCCTGGGACAGAAAAACACCGGGGAGCTGTTTTTT; CDR3: CASTLGQKNTGELFF